This T cell receptor beta chain originates from a study of T cells in Graves' hyperthyroidism and ophthalmopathy. Study-wide findings and caveats: Ophthalmopathy was predicted by the model a median of around 5.9 months ahead of onset. The majority of expanded thyroid clonotypes above 0.001 also appeared in blood.

The study left out patients who had uncontrolled infection, other autoimmune disease, pregnancy or lactation. Diagnosis rested on symptoms, serum thyroxine and TRAb, thyroid ultrasound, and orbital computed tomography. Points on this clonotype: What it recognizes is unknown.

Amplification of TCR beta CDR3 regions was performed using RNA transcripts as template. HTBI primers were employed in a first-round RT-PCR of the TCR CDR3. MiXCR, run by TCRdb on the multiplex PCR reads, gives a single entry per CDR3 protein. The data show over 450,000 distinct CDR3 sequences, 15% to 20% seen once. CDR1 is MGHDK, CDR2 SYGVNS, per germline. The CDR3 totals 16 residues. With 2 bases clipped from V and 0 bases from J, the junction kept 4 bases outside the gene matches. Sequencing was done on a sample of blood. The clonotype was recovered from a woman aged 18-29 years with Graves' ophthalmopathy. The chain has TRBV25-1 and TRBJ2-3, with 8 bases that match TRBD2. The CDR3, as DNA: TGTGCCAGCAGTGAAGGGCCGGGAGGGAGCACAGATACGCAGTATTTT. Amino acid sequence: CASSEGPGGSTDTQYF.